The 3 T cell receptor beta chains presented below share a single source sample, sequenced in a study of blood T cell repertoires in COVID-19. The repertoire was sequenced with immunoSEQ multiplex PCR; TCRdb's copy has only in-frame clones and lacks some. The sample records some 280,000 clones, 75% to 90% being singletons. Sequenced input: peripheral blood. The receptors shown here come from a woman in her 40s who had recovered from COVID-19.

The rearrangement links TRBV2 to TRBJ1-1, with D maybe TRBD1 (6 bases). The CDR3 loop spans 14 amino acids. V dropped 0 bases and J dropped 6 bases, with 11 bases sitting between them. Germline CDR1 SNHLY, CDR2 FYNNEI. The CDR3 spells CASSEAGGDAEAFF. In DNA form, the CDR3 reads TGTGCCAGCAGTGAAGCTGGGGGCGACGCTGAAGCTTTCTTT.

The rearrangement joins TRBV6-1 to TRBJ2-3, with D tentatively TRBD1 (6 bases). Trimming left V 2 bases short and J 2 bases short, with 17 bases between. The CDR3 spans 17 residues. Germline V gene lookup returns CDR1 MNHNS and CDR2 SASEGT. The CDR3 coding sequence is TGTGCCAGCAGTGAACGCGGTGGGGACACCCTCACAGATACGCAGTATTTT. It encodes CASSERGGDTLTDTQYF.

For this clone: Other DNA sequences within the sample encode an identical CDR3. The chain has TRBV6-6 and TRBJ1-1, with D hard to call. Trimming removed 0 bases at V and 3 bases at J, with 5 bases between. The CDR3 sequence is 13 residues long. Per the germline V gene, CDR1 is MNHNY and CDR2 is SVGAGI (reference sequence). The CDR3 protein is CASSYSRDTEAFF. CDR3 nucleotide sequence: TGTGCCAGCAGTTACTCGAGGGACACTGAAGCTTTCTTT.